This paragraph reports one T cell receptor beta chain. This entry belongs to a study of blood T cell repertoires in COVID-19. Study as a whole: The cDNA or gDNA used as material had been derived from T cells, B-cell-depleted T cells, or PBMCs.

The trim removed 6 bases at V and 7 bases at J, leaving 17 bases unmatched. The CDR3 sequence is 18 residues long. In germline, CDR1 is SNHLY, CDR2 FYNNEI. Libraries were prepared by immunoSEQ multiplex PCR; TCRdb keeps only in-frame clonotypes and omits some of them. The sample has roughly 200,000 clones; more than 85% are singletons. This sequence was found in a man aged 35-49 years with active or convalescent COVID-19. This chain joins TRBV2 and TRBJ1-4; 10 bases are a match to TRBD1. What was sequenced was peripheral blood. The DNA for the CDR3 is TGTGCCAGCAGCGGGACCCCCGTTTCCGGGACAGGGGCTGAAAAACTGTTTTTT. Translation: CASSGTPVSGTGAEKLFF.